This T cell receptor beta chain was captured by sequencing in a study of blood T cells in healthy people across ages. Findings of the study overall: In long-lived donors, naive CD4+ cell counts and diversity exceeded those of aged donors.

With a J-beta primer mix and a sample-barcoded 5' primer, a second PCR ran 7 to 11 cycles. TCRdb itself ran the 5' RACE reads through MiXCR, one entry per CDR3 protein. The sample has roughly 800,000 distinct CDR3 sequences, over 45% seen once. CDR3 length: 18 amino acids. CDR1 and CDR2 (germline): SGDLS, YYNGEE. The V end was cut by 4 bases, the J end by 6 bases, with 26 bases between. This clonotype has just one count. Its specificity is not known. What was sequenced was blood. This clonotype was sampled from a man aged 30 to 45 in good health. The chain combines TRBV9 with TRBJ2-1, with D tentatively TRBD1 (5 bases). Written as DNA, the CDR3 is TGTGCCAGCAGCTCCCAAGAGTGGGGCCCGCATCCGATCAATGAGCAGTTCTTC. It is translated as CASSSQEWGPHPINEQFF.